The clone carrying this T cell receptor beta chain was found many times. What it recognizes is unknown. Noted time point: pre-sensitization, week 0. As to treatment: therapeutic diphenylcyclopropenone sensitization with weekly scalp DPC. TCRdb recomputed calls from the RACE reads with MiXCR, one row per CDR3 protein. Here the sample spans around 300,000 distinct CDR3 sequences, around 7.7% being singletons. These data belong to a study of human T cells and chemical hapten exposure. Study results and limitations: Among expanded TCRs, significantly more large CDR3 similarity clusters formed than among controls.

Germline lookup yields CDR1 SGHDT and CDR2 YYEEEE. This CDR3 has 16 amino acids. The V gene end was trimmed by 4 bases and the J gene end by 2 bases; junction bases not matched to a gene: 6. The TCR sequence derives from a man aged 18-30 years with alopecia areata. Some clones in this sample may be carry-over from other donors' samples. The gene calls are TRBV5-6 and TRBJ1-5, with 10 bases identical to TRBD1. Specimen: whole blood, collected in connection with sensitization to the hapten diphenylcyclopropenone (DPC). CDR3 nucleotide sequence: TGTGCCAGCAGCGAAATGACAGGGGGCGGCAATCAGCCCCAGCATTTT. This codes for CASSEMTGGGNQPQHF.